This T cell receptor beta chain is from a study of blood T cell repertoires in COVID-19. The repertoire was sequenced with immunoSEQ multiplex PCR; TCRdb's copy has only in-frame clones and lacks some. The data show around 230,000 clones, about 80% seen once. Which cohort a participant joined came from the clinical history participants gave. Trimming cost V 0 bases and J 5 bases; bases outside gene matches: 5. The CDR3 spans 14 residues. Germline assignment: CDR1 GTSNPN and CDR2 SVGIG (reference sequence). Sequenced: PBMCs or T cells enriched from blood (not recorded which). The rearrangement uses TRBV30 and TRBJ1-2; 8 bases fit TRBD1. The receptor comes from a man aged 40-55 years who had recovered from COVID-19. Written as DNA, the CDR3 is TGTGCCTGGAGTGTACGAAGGACAGGGTATGGCTACACCTTC. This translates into CAWSVRRTGYGYTF.